This entry lists 19 T cell receptor beta chains sequenced from one sample in a study of graft-versus-host responses after intestinal transplantation. Libraries were prepared by immunoSEQ multiplex PCR; TCRdb keeps only in-frame clonotypes and omits some of them. The sample includes 6,500 to 9,500 clones, roughly 29% of them seen just once. The source material was alloreactive CD4+ T cells from a mixed lymphocyte reaction culture, sampled before intestinal transplant. As for subset: CFSE-low proliferating T cells sorted from roughly six-day pre-transplant mixed lymphocyte reaction (GvH or HvG direction). These TCRs come from a human patient who received an intestinal transplant.

The rearrangement uses TRBV30 and TRBJ2-1; 12 nucleotides line up with TRBD2. The V gene end was trimmed by 0 bases and the J gene end by 5 bases; junction bases not matched to a gene: 2. CDR1 and CDR2 (germline): GTSNPN, SVGIG (reference sequence). This CDR3 has 15 amino acids. The CDR3, as DNA: TGTGCCTGGAGTGTAAGGACTAGCGGGGACAATGAGCAGTTCTTC. Amino acid sequence: CAWSVRTSGDNEQFF.

This clone was counted a few times. V and J are TRBV6-5 and TRBJ2-7; 11 bases are a match to TRBD2. The CDR3 is 14 residues long. Germline values: CDR1 MNHEY, CDR2 SVGAGI. With 9 bases clipped from V and 6 bases from J, the junction kept 10 bases outside the gene matches. The CDR3 DNA is TGTGCCAGTGCACTAGCGGGAGTTGGGGGCGAGCAGTACTTC. This encodes CASALAGVGGEQYF.

The rearrangement joins TRBV4-2 to TRBJ2-1, with a weak D call TRBD1 (6 bases). Trimming pared 0 bases from V and 9 bases from J, leaving 9 bases between. Germline values: CDR1 LGHNA, CDR2 YNFKEQ. CDR3 length equals 13 residues. This CDR3 is CASSQDTQGEQFF. The CDR3 DNA reads as TGTGCCAGCAGCCAAGACACACAGGGTGAGCAGTTCTTC.

This chain joins TRBV10-3 and TRBJ2-7, with a weak D call TRBD1 (7 bases). The V gene's germline CDR1 is ENHRY and CDR2 SYGVKD. Trimming cost V 10 bases and J 4 bases, with 17 bases left between them. The CDR3 has 13 residues. Here the CDR3 DNA reads TGTGCCACACTAGAGACAGGGAGGTACGAGCAGTACTTC. Encoded protein: CATLETGRYEQYF.

The sample holds a few counts of this clone. The rearrangement links TRBV28 to TRBJ2-3; TRBD2 agrees at 8 bases. The length of the CDR3 is 14 residues. The junction had 4 bases not matched to a gene; V was cut back by 7 bases and J by 1 base. The V gene's germline CDR1 is MDHEN and CDR2 SYDVKM. This CDR3 is CASKLAGGTDTQYF. The DNA for the CDR3 is TGTGCCAGCAAGCTAGCGGGTGGCACAGATACGCAGTATTTT.

This clone was seen only a few times. The chain links TRBV6-5 to TRBJ2-7, with 8 bases fitting TRBD1. The germline gives CDR1 MNHEY, CDR2 SVGAGI. CDR3 length: 15 amino acids. The junction had 11 bases not matched to a gene; V was cut back by 8 bases and J by 2 bases. The CDR3, as DNA: TGTGCCAGCCGAAAGGACAGGGACCCGACCTACGAGCAGTACTTC. Residues: CASRKDRDPTYEQYF.

This clone is deemed medium-sized. The rearrangement links TRBV7-9 to TRBJ1-1; D perhaps matches TRBD1 (6 bases). V lost 5 bases, J lost 0 bases, and 16 bases lay in between. This CDR3 comprises 16 residues. In germline, CDR1 is SEHNR, CDR2 FQNEAQ (reference sequence). The chain's CDR3 is CASSGGQALVNTEAFF. CDR3 DNA: TGTGCCAGCAGCGGGGGACAAGCCCTAGTGAACACTGAAGCTTTCTTT.

This chain connects TRBV15 to TRBJ2-7, with D possibly matching TRBD1 (6 bases). The CDR3 covers 15 residues. Germline assignment: CDR1 LNHNV and CDR2 YYDKDF (reference sequence). Trimming took 3 bases from V and 1 from J, leaving 13 bases between them. The CDR3 spells CATSRWPGESYEQYF. In DNA form, the CDR3 reads TGTGCCACCAGCAGGTGGCCAGGGGAATCCTACGAGCAGTACTTC. The variable domain in full, with the rest retrieved from reference TRBV15 and TRBJ2-7, is DAMVIQNPRYQVTQFGKPVTLSCSQTLNHNVMYWYQQKSSQAPKLLFHYYDKDFNNEADTPDNFQSRRPNTSFCFLDIRSPGLGDTAMYLCATSRWPGESYEQYFGPGTRLTVT.

There are a few counts of this clone. J is TRBJ1-3 and V is TRBV7-9; 11 bases line up with TRBD1. CDR1 is SEHNR, CDR2 FQNEAQ, per germline (reference sequence). The CDR3 sequence is 17 residues long. Unmatched junction bases numbered 7, after V lost 5 bases and J lost 1 base. DNA of the CDR3: TGTGCCAGCAGCGGCGCGGGGGACAGGGGGTCTGGAAACACCATATATTTT. Translated: CASSGAGDRGSGNTIYF.

The chain carries TRBV7-6 and TRBJ2-4; 8 bases are shared with TRBD1. The CDR3 consists of 16 residues. Trimming at V came to 1 base and at J to 1 base, leaving 3 bases not matched to a gene. CDR1 and CDR2 (germline): SGHVS, FNYEAQ. The CDR3 DNA is TGTGCCAGCAGCTTAGGCAGGGGGCCGGCCAAAAACATTCAGTACTTC. This encodes CASSLGRGPAKNIQYF.

This clone was seen only a few times. This chain connects TRBV5-1 to TRBJ1-2, with 9 bases fitting TRBD1. V shed 0 bases, J shed 2 bases, and the junction held 5 bases outside the gene matches. Germline values: CDR1 SGHRS, CDR2 YFSETQ. CDR3 size: 16 residues. In nucleotides, the CDR3 is TGCGCCAGCAGCTTGGGCACAGGGGGCTGGAACTATGGCTACACCTTC. Encoded protein: CASSLGTGGWNYGYTF.

The genes are TRBV9 and TRBJ2-1, with D possibly TRBD1 on 5 matching bases. CDR1 SGDLS and CDR2 YYNGEE come from the germline V gene. The V end was cut by 0 bases, the J end by 6 bases, with 7 bases between. The CDR3 covers 13 residues. The CDR3 region has the DNA TGTGCCAGCAGCGTAGAAGGGGCCAATGAGCAGTTCTTC. This translates into CASSVEGANEQFF.

The chain has TRBV7-3 and TRBJ2-5; the match to TRBD1 covers 7 bases. CDR1 is SGHTA and CDR2 is FQGTGA in the germline V gene. V lost 5 bases and J lost 5; bases outside the gene matches: 8. CDR3 length: 14 residues. In DNA form, the CDR3 reads TGTGCCAGCAGCCAGACAGGGTCTGCGGAGACCCAGTACTTC. Translation: CASSQTGSAETQYF.

In its sample, this clone ranks as medium-sized. The chain links TRBV4-2 to TRBJ1-2; the D gene is possibly TRBD1 (5 bases). Germline values: CDR1 LGHNA, CDR2 YNFKEQ. This CDR3 contains 14 residues. Deletions cut 0 bases from V and 6 bases from J, with 11 bases between. This chain's CDR3 is CASSQDSKGHGYTF. In DNA form, the CDR3 reads TGTGCCAGCAGCCAAGATTCCAAGGGGCATGGCTACACCTTC.

The genes are TRBV7-9 and TRBJ2-3; 12 nucleotides align to TRBD2. J gave up 6 bases and V 2 bases, and 6 bases lay outside the gene matches. CDR1 and CDR2 (germline): SEHNR, FQNEAQ (reference sequence). The CDR3 consists of 16 residues. The CDR3 DNA reads TGTGCCAGCAGCTTACTACTAGCGGGAGGAGAGGATACGCAGTATTTT. This codes for CASSLLLAGGEDTQYF.

The chain is built from TRBV18 and TRBJ2-3; 7 bases align to TRBD2. Trimming removed 1 base from V and 5 bases from J; junction bases left unmatched: 3. Germline CDR1 and CDR2: KGHSH and LQKENI. This CDR3 has 14 amino acids. The CDR3 DNA is TGTGCCAGCTCACCACGGACTAGGGGAGATACGCAGTATTTT. Translating gives CASSPRTRGDTQYF.

The V call is TRBV11-2, the J call TRBJ2-1, with TRBD2 as a possible D gene (7 bases). There are 17 residues in the CDR3. Trimming took 3 bases from V and 9 from J, leaving 24 bases between them. CDR1 SGHAT and CDR2 FQNNGV come from the germline V gene. CDR3 bases: TGTGCCAGCAGCTTTGTCTGGGGGGGGCAGGGAAGCAGTGAGCAGTTCTTC. Its translation: CASSFVWGGQGSSEQFF.

V usage is TRBV14 and J usage is TRBJ1-6, with TRBD1 matching over 9 bases. CDR3 length: 16 residues. After removal of 0 bases from V and 7 bases from J, the junction contained 4 bases not matched to a gene. CDR1 and CDR2 from the germline V gene are SGHDN and FVKESK. The chain's CDR3 is CASSQEWGQGNSPLHF. The DNA of the CDR3 is TGTGCCAGCAGCCAAGAATGGGGACAGGGAAATTCACCCCTCCACTTT.

This clone has only a few counts. The chain employs TRBV30 and TRBJ1-6; maybe TRBD1 (5 bases). Trimming shortened V by 0 bases and J by 0 bases, and 6 bases separated the two germline ends. From germline, CDR1 is GTSNPN and CDR2 SVGIG (reference sequence). This CDR3 comprises 15 residues. CDR3 bases: TGTGCCTGGAGTGTGGGGGGCTCCTATAATTCACCCCTCCACTTT. It yields the protein CAWSVGGSYNSPLHF. The full variable domain, rest sourced from reference TRBV30 and TRBJ1-6, is SQTIHQWPATLVQPVGSPLSLECTVEGTSNPNLYWYRQAAGRGLQLLFYSVGIGQISSEVPQNLSASRPQDRQFILSSKKLLLSDSGFYLCAWSVGGSYNSPLHFGNGTRLTVT.